Each of the 8 T cell receptor beta chains below was sequenced from the same sample in a study of T cell clusters in autoimmune cytopenias. Each sample's input was 200 to 300 ng genomic DNA, 38,000 or so genome equivalents. One tube held mixed TRB-A and TRB-B primer pools for touch-down PCR. TCRdb re-called the multiplex PCR reads; every CDR3 protein appears as one record, without DNA. This sample's table reports about 6,300 distinct CDR3 sequences. These data were also filed under a second study, of T cell repertoires in aging, cancer and after chemotherapy.

Sequencing was done on a sample of peripheral blood. The receptors stem from a human donor in good health.

Measured by frequency, this clonotype is medium-sized. The V call is TRBV19, the J call TRBJ2-5. CDR1 and CDR2 from the germline V gene are LNHDA and SQIVND (reference sequence). This CDR3 has 13 amino acids. This chain's CDR3 is CATQAGLYETQYF.

This chain joins TRBV10-3 and TRBJ2-1; as DNA is missing, the TRBD2 call by TCRdb cannot be tested. This CDR3 spans 16 amino acids. The germline V gene encodes CDR1 ENHRY and CDR2 SYGVKD. The CDR3 sequence is CAISATWAGGPNEQFF.

Measured by frequency, this clonotype is medium-sized. The chain carries TRBV19 and TRBJ1-4; TCRdb's assignment of TRBD1 cannot be checked, as there is no DNA. The CDR3 has 13 residues. Germline-derived CDR1 and CDR2 are LNHDA and SQIVND (reference sequence). The CDR3 region is CASSDSRNEKLFF.

This clonotype is called medium-sized based on its frequency. The chain is built from TRBV29-1 and TRBJ2-7. Germline V gene lookup returns CDR1 SQVTM and CDR2 ANQGSEA. The CDR3 consists of 11 residues. The CDR3 sequence: CSVRLSYEQYF.

Measured by frequency, this clonotype is medium-sized. The genes are TRBV12-3 or TRBV12-4 and TRBJ2-2; there is no DNA to check the TCRdb D call of TRBD1. The CDR3 contains 15 residues. CDR3 sequence reads: CASSQGQGEVGELFF.

The chain joins TRBV18 to TRBJ1-2; TCRdb lists TRBD1, though no DNA is available to test this call. Germline V lookup: CDR1 KGHSH, CDR2 LQKENI. The CDR3 sequence is 15 residues long. CDR3 sequence reads: CASSPLGHQNYGYTF.

This chain connects TRBV5-6 to TRBJ1-1; with no DNA, the TCRdb D assignment of TRBD1 cannot be verified. CDR3 length: 13 residues. Germline-derived CDR1 and CDR2 are SGHDT and YYEEEE. CDR3: CASSYIPGAEAFF. The full variable domain, rest sourced from reference TRBV5-6 and TRBJ1-1, is DAGVTQSPTHLIKTRGQQVTLRCSPKSGHDTVSWYQQALGQGPQFIFQYYEEEERQRGNFPDRFSGHQFPNYSSELNVNALLLGDSALYLCASSYIPGAEAFFGQGTRLTVV.

V usage is TRBV14 and J usage is TRBJ1-4; lacking DNA, the TRBD1 call made by TCRdb goes unchecked. CDR3 length equals 14 residues. Looked up from germline, CDR1 is SGHDN and CDR2 is FVKESK. This CDR3 is CASSQTGYVEKLFF.